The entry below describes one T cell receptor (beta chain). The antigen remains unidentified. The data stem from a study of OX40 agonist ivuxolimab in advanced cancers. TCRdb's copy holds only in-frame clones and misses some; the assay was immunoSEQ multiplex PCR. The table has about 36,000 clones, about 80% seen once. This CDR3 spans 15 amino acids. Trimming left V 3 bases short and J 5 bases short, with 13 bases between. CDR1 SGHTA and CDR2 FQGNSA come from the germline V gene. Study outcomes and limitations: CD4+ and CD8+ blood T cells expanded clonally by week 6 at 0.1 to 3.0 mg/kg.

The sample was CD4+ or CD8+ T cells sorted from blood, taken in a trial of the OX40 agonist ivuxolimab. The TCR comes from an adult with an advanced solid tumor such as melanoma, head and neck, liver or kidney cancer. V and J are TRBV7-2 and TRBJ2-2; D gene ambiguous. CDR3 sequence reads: CASSFSPGGTGELFF. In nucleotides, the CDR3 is TGTGCCAGCAGCTTCTCTCCCGGCGGAACCGGGGAGCTGTTTTTT.